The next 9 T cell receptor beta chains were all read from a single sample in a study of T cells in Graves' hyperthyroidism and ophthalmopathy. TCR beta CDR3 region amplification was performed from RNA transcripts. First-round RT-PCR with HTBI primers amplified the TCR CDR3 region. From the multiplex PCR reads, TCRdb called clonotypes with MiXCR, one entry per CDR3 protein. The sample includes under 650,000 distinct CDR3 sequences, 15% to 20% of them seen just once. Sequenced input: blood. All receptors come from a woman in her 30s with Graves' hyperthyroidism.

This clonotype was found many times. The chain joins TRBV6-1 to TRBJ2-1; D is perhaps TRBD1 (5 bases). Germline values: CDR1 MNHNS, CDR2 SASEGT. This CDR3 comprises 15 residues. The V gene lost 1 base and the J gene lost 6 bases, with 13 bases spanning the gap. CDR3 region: CASSEGGSGGNEQFF. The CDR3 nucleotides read TGTGCCAGCAGTGAAGGGGGCAGTGGTGGCAATGAGCAGTTCTTC.

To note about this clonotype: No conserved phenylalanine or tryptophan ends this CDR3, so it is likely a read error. Here the CDR3 reads CANKVLGGVSGQFL. CDR3 coding DNA: TGTGCCAACAAAGTCCTAGGGGGGGTAAGTGGTCAGTTCCTC. The chain is built from TRBV12-3 or TRBV12-4 and TRBJ2-1; D is perhaps TRBD2 (7 bases). This CDR3 has 14 residues. V was trimmed by 10 bases and J by 13 bases, leaving 26 bases between them.

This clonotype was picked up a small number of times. The CDR3: CASSNNKVLTDTQYF. Written as DNA, the CDR3 is TGTGCCAGCAGCAACAATAAAGTCCTCACAGATACGCAGTATTTT. This chain links TRBV2 with TRBJ2-3; D gene ambiguous. Between the trimmed V and J ends, which lost 6 bases and 2 bases, there was a span of 15 bases. The CDR3 has 15 residues. Germline CDR1 SNHLY, CDR2 FYNNEI.

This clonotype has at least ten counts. DNA for the CDR3: TGTGCCAGCAGTTACGCCCTAGGGGGAGGAACTGAAGCTTTCTTT. The encoded protein is CASSYALGGGTEAFF. The rearrangement links TRBV6-5 to TRBJ1-1, with TRBD1 as a possible D gene (6 bases). Deletions cut 2 bases from V and 5 bases from J, with 15 bases between. The CDR3 length is 15 residues. Germline V gives CDR1 MNHEY, CDR2 SVGAGI.

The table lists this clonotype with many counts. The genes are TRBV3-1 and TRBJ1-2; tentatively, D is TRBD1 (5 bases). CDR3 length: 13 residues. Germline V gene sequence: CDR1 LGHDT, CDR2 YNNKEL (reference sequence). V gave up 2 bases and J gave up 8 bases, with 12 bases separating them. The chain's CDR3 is CASSQSGGVGYTF. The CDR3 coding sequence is TGTGCCAGCAGCCAAAGCGGGGGAGTCGGCTACACCTTC.

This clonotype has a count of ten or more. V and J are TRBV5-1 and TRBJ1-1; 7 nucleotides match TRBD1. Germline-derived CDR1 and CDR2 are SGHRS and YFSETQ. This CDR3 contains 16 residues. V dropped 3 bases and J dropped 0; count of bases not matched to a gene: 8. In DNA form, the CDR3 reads TGCGCCAGCAGCTCACAGGGGTTTGGCGTGAACACTGAAGCTTTCTTT. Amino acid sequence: CASSSQGFGVNTEAFF.

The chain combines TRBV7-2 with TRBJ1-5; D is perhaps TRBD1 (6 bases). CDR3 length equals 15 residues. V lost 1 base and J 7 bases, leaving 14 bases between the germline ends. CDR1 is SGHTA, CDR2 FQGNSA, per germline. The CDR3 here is CASSLGGRGKQPQHF. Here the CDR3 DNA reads TGTGCCAGCAGCTTAGGGGGCAGGGGAAAGCAGCCCCAGCATTTT.

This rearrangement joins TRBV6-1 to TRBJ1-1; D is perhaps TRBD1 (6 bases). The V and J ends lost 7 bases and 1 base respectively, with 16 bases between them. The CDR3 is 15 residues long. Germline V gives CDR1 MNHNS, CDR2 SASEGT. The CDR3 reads CASTTHWGQNTEAFF. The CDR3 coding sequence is TGTGCCAGCACCACCCACTGGGGACAGAACACTGAAGCTTTCTTT.

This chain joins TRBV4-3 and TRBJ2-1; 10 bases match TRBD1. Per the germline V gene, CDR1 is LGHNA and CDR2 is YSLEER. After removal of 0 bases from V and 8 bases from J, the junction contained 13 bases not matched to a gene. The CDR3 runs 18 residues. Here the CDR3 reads CASSQEATTGTGDYEQFF. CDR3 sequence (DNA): TGCGCCAGCAGCCAAGAAGCCACGACGGGGACAGGGGATTATGAGCAGTTCTTC.